The 25 T cell receptor beta chains below were found in one sample sequenced in a study of blood T cell repertoires in COVID-19. TCRdb keeps only in-frame clones here, not all; method: immunoSEQ multiplex PCR. This sample has hundreds of thousands of clones; about nine tenths occur once, and the top ten carry 2.6%. Material: PBMCs or T cells enriched from blood (not recorded which). The receptor source for this set is a man in his sixties who had recovered from COVID-19.

The J gene is TRBJ2-5, the V gene TRBV18, with a tentative D call TRBD1 (5 bases). There are 12 residues in the CDR3. V dropped 8 bases and J dropped 4 bases, with 11 bases sitting between them. CDR1 KGHSH and CDR2 LQKENI come from the germline V gene. CDR3 residues: CASQGTRETQYF. CDR3 coding DNA: TGTGCCAGCCAGGGCACCAGAGAGACCCAGTACTTC.

J is TRBJ1-5 and V is TRBV10-3; no reliable D call. V lost 8 bases and J 5 bases, leaving 10 bases between the germline ends. The CDR3 spans 12 residues. Germline-derived CDR1 and CDR2 are ENHRY and SYGVKD. DNA for the CDR3: TGTGCCATCTTAGAGAGTTATCAGCCCCAGCATTTT. This encodes CAILESYQPQHF.

The V and J genes are TRBV3-1 (or the pseudogene TRBV3-2) and TRBJ1-2, with D maybe TRBD1 (5 bases). CDR3 length equals 14 residues. Looked up from germline, CDR1 is LGHDT and CDR2 is YNNKEL (reference sequence). V lost 2 bases, J lost 3 bases, and 10 bases lay in between. The CDR3 here is CASSQQTGYYGYTF. The CDR3 DNA reads TGTGCCAGCAGCCAACAAACAGGATACTATGGCTACACCTTC.

This chain connects TRBV5-1 to TRBJ1-6, with D hard to call. The length of the CDR3 is 15 residues. Germline V gene data show CDR1 as SGHRS and CDR2 as YFSETQ. Trimming took 2 bases from V and 3 from J, leaving 9 bases between them. CDR3 in DNA: TGCGCCAGCAGCTTCGAGGGCTTCTATAATTCACCCCTCCACTTT. Its protein product is CASSFEGFYNSPLHF.

The chain combines TRBV30 with TRBJ2-1; D is possibly TRBD1 (6 bases). V was shortened by 2 bases and J by 11 bases, with 13 bases between the two germline ends. There are 12 residues in the CDR3. Germline loops: CDR1 GTSNPN, CDR2 SVGIG (reference sequence). The CDR3, as DNA: TGTGCCTGGAGTCCTACAGGGTATCAGCAGTTCTTC. Protein sequence: CAWSPTGYQQFF.

The rearrangement joins TRBV11-3 to TRBJ2-3; 10 bases map to TRBD2. Germline V lookup: CDR1 SGHNT, CDR2 YENEEA. The CDR3 consists of 16 residues. With V trimmed by 0 bases and J by 6 bases, 6 bases remained unmatched. Written as DNA, the CDR3 is TGTGCCAGCAGCTTAGAATCTAGCGGGAGACTGGATACGCAGTATTTT. It is translated as CASSLESSGRLDTQYF.

This chain connects TRBV7-9 to TRBJ1-5; 9 bases agree with TRBD1. The CDR3 runs to 18 residues. Germline V lookup: CDR1 SEHNR, CDR2 FQNEAQ (reference sequence). V dropped 6 bases and J dropped 6; count of bases not matched to a gene: 18. In DNA, the CDR3 is TGTGCCAGCAGTTACACCGGGACAGGGTTAGGAGCAGGTCAGCCCCAGCATTTT. Translation gives CASSYTGTGLGAGQPQHF. The full variable domain, completed using reference TRBV7-9 and TRBJ1-5, is DTGVSQNPRHKITKRGQNVTFRCDPISEHNRLYWYRQTLGQGPEFLTYFQNEAQLEKSRLLSDRFSAERPKGSFSTLEIQRTEQGDSAMYLCASSYTGTGLGAGQPQHFGDGTRLSIL.

The V and J genes are TRBV5-1 and TRBJ2-1, with TRBD2 identical over 10 bases. Per the germline V gene, CDR1 is SGHRS and CDR2 is YFSETQ. V trimming: 1 base; J trimming: 8 bases; junction bases outside the gene matches: 6. This CDR3 region has 15 residues. DNA for the CDR3: TGCGCCAGCAGCTTGCGGCTAGCGGGAGCCGATGAGCAGTTCTTC. It yields the protein CASSLRLAGADEQFF.

The CDR3 loop reads CASSQAGKLFF. In DNA form, the CDR3 reads TGTGCCAGCAGCCAAGCAGGAAAACTGTTTTTT. V gene TRBV3-1 (or the pseudogene TRBV3-2) combines with J gene TRBJ1-4; D unclear. The germline V gene has CDR1 LGHDT and CDR2 YNNKEL (reference sequence). V lost 1 base and J lost 10, with 4 bases in between. CDR3 length: 11 amino acids.

The V call is TRBV12-2, the J call TRBJ1-2; the table's D call, TRBD1, has no DNA check behind it. TRBV12-2 is recorded as a pseudogene. The CDR3 has 16 residues. The CDR3 nucleotides read TGTGCAAGTCACTACGTACGGACAGGGGGAAACTATGGCTACACCTTC. Protein: CASHYVRTGGNYGYTF.

This rearrangement joins TRBV11-2 to TRBJ2-7; TRBD2 matches at 10 bases. The CDR3 sequence is 17 residues long. CDR1 SGHAT and CDR2 FQNNGV come from the germline V gene. J lost 0 bases, V lost 4 bases, and 9 bases had no gene match. CDR3 nucleotides: TGTGCCAGCAGCTCCCCTCCACTAGCGGGGCTCTCCTACGAGCAGTACTTC. This encodes CASSSPPLAGLSYEQYF.

The chain employs TRBV5-1 and TRBJ1-1; D gene ambiguous. In germline, CDR1 is SGHRS, CDR2 YFSETQ. Trimming took 6 bases from V and 0 from J, leaving 12 bases between them. The CDR3 has 14 amino acids. CDR3 sequence (DNA): TGCGCCAGCATGCCCTTGGCAATGAACACTGAAGCTTTCTTT. It translates to CASMPLAMNTEAFF.

V and J are TRBV18 and TRBJ2-5, with 11 positions matching TRBD2. J lost 5 bases, V lost 4 bases, and 6 bases had no gene match. This CDR3 region has 15 residues. Germline V CDR1 and CDR2: KGHSH, LQKENI. As DNA, the CDR3 is TGTGCCAGCTCACGCACTAGCGGGAGTGTGGAGACCCAGTACTTC. Its protein product is CASSRTSGSVETQYF.

This clone showed up just once. The chain joins TRBV28 to TRBJ2-4; 7 bases align to TRBD2. The CDR3 runs to 12 residues. V lost 5 bases to trimming and J lost 7 bases; unmatched junction nucleotides: 2. Per germline, CDR1 MDHEN and CDR2 SYDVKM. The DNA for the CDR3 is TGTGCCAGCAGTCTCGGGGGGAACATTCAGTACTTC. This codes for CASSLGGNIQYF.

V is TRBV6-5 and J is TRBJ1-3; 7 bases match TRBD1. Trimming took 2 bases from V and 1 from J; bases not matched to a gene: 2. Looked up from germline, CDR1 is MNHEY and CDR2 is SVGAGI. The CDR3 sequence is 15 residues long. Here the CDR3 reads CASSYDRASGNTIYF. In nucleotides, the CDR3 is TGTGCCAGCAGTTACGACAGGGCGTCTGGAAACACCATATATTTT.

This clone was recorded only once. This chain uses TRBV9 with TRBJ1-2, with 9 bases matching TRBD1. This CDR3 contains 14 residues. Germline V lookup: CDR1 SGDLS, CDR2 YYNGEE. After removal of 5 bases from V and 5 bases from J, the junction contained 7 bases not matched to a gene. In DNA form, the CDR3 reads TGTGCCAGCAGGGGACAGGGCCCACCTTATGGCTACACCTTC. Its translation is CASRGQGPPYGYTF.

V usage is TRBV5-1 and J usage is TRBJ1-5; D remains ambiguous. The CDR3 sequence is 15 residues long. V was clipped by 4 bases and J by 7 bases, with 18 bases between them. Germline assignment: CDR1 SGHRS and CDR2 YFSETQ. CDR3 nucleotides: TGCGCCAGCAGCCTTACCGGTGATGTTTGGCAGCCCCAGCATTTT. Its protein is CASSLTGDVWQPQHF.

The chain has TRBV24-1 and TRBJ2-3; TRBD1 matches 7 bases. Germline assignment: CDR1 KGHDR and CDR2 SFDVKD. This CDR3 comprises 15 residues. J was trimmed by 3 bases and V by 4 bases; bases with no gene match: 6. The CDR3 DNA reads as TGTGCCACCAGTGACACAGGGGAACTTACAGATACGCAGTATTTT. It encodes CATSDTGELTDTQYF.

CDR3 sequence reads: CASSSSGTGGTGYTF. In DNA, the CDR3 is TGTGCCAGCAGTTCATCCGGGACAGGGGGCACTGGCTACACCTTC. This chain joins TRBV27 and TRBJ1-2; TRBD1 matches at 12 bases. The CDR3 extends over 15 amino acids. V was pared by 4 bases and J by 7 bases, with 7 bases of the junction left unmatched. The germline V gene encodes CDR1 MNHEY and CDR2 SMNVEV (reference sequence).

This clone was seen just once. This rearrangement joins TRBV3-1 (or the pseudogene TRBV3-2) to TRBJ1-6, with D unclear. The CDR3 loop spans 11 amino acids. V was cut by 5 bases and J by 13 bases, with 9 bases left in between. In germline, CDR1 is LGHDT, CDR2 YNNKEL (reference sequence). The CDR3 loop reads CASSDFGPLHF. The CDR3 DNA follows: TGTGCCAGCAGCGACTTCGGCCCCCTCCACTTT.

This clone was observed a handful of times. This chain joins TRBV9 and TRBJ2-5; a possible D gene is TRBD1 (6 bases). V was shortened by 0 bases and J by 2 bases, with 11 bases between the two germline ends. The CDR3 loop spans 15 amino acids. CDR1 SGDLS and CDR2 YYNGEE come from the germline V gene. CDR3 sequence reads: CASSVVDRGQETQYF. In DNA form, the CDR3 reads TGTGCCAGCAGCGTAGTGGACAGAGGGCAAGAGACCCAGTACTTC.

V usage is TRBV5-4 and J usage is TRBJ2-7, with 8 bases fitting TRBD1. This CDR3 has 15 residues. Germline V gene data show CDR1 as SGHNT and CDR2 as YYREEE (reference sequence). The J segment lost 3 bases and the V segment lost 5 bases, leaving 10 bases of the junction unmatched. CDR3 loop: CASSKQGELVYEQYF. DNA of the CDR3: TGTGCCAGCAGTAAACAGGGGGAGCTCGTCTACGAGCAGTACTTC.

To note about this clone: Within the sample, other DNA sequences also encode this same CDR3. V is TRBV12-3 or TRBV12-4 and J is TRBJ2-1; 7 nucleotides line up with TRBD2. CDR3 length equals 13 residues. Losses at the gene ends were 0 bases for V and 7 bases for J; bases not matched to a gene: 0. DNA of the CDR3: TGTGCCAGCAGTTTAGCGCGGGGGAATGAGCAGTTCTTC. Protein sequence: CASSLARGNEQFF.

V is TRBV28 and J is TRBJ1-6; D perhaps matches TRBD1 (5 bases). The CDR3 is 14 residues long. Germline assignment: CDR1 MDHEN and CDR2 SYDVKM. With 3 bases removed from V and 6 bases from J, the gap between germline ends came to 9 bases. CDR3 sequence: CASSLRGSNSPLHF. Written as DNA, the CDR3 is TGTGCCAGCAGTTTGCGGGGGAGTAATTCACCCCTCCACTTT.

This sequence joins TRBV27 and TRBJ2-2; no firm D call. The V gene's germline CDR1 is MNHEY and CDR2 SMNVEV (reference sequence). With 1 base removed from V and 1 base from J, the gap between germline ends came to 7 bases. CDR3 length: 15 amino acids. For the CDR3, the DNA is TGTGCCAGCAGTTTATGGTCGGGGAACACCGGGGAGCTGTTTTTT. It specifies CASSLWSGNTGELFF.